Included here is one TCR beta chain sequence, with context. Participant age was roughly 18 to 90 years, and participants resided in roughly 25 US areas. Recovered Cohort 3 donors showed two negative PCRs, clearance, or symptom resolution. The sample originates from a study of blood T cell repertoires in COVID-19. Study context: Nucleic acid was either cDNA or gDNA, and it came from T cells, B-cell-depleted T cells, or PBMCs.

V was cut by 4 bases and J by 5 bases, with 14 bases left in between. The CDR3 contains 15 residues. Germline CDR1 PRHDT, CDR2 FYEKMQ (reference sequence). Under the authors' procedure: Amplified reference gene primers provided the basis for estimating nucleated cell counts. The assay was immunoSEQ multiplex PCR, and TCRdb's table has in-frame clones only and misses some. The DNA was the basis for D and trimming; V, J and clone size are from that table. The sample lists 250,000 to 300,000 clones; roughly nine tenths were seen once. Specimen: PBMCs or T cells enriched from blood (not recorded which). The origin of this receptor is a woman in her sixties who had recovered from COVID-19. The chain recombines TRBV13 with TRBJ2-2; D is perhaps TRBD2 (5 bases). The CDR3 DNA sequence: TGTGCCAGCAGCTCGGACTGGGAGAGGACCGGGGAGCTGTTTTTT. Translation: CASSSDWERTGELFF.